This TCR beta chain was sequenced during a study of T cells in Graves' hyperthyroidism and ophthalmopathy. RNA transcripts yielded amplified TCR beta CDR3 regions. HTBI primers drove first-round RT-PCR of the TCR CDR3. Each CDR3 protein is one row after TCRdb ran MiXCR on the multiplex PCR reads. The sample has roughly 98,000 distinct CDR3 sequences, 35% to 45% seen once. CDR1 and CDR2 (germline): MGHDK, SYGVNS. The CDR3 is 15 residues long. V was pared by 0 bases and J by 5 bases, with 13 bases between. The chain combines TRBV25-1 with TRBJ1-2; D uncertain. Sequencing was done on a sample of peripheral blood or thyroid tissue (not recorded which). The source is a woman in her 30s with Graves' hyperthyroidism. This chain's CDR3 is CASSEYFVVSYGYTF. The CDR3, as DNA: TGTGCCAGCAGTGAATATTTTGTCGTCAGTTATGGCTACACCTTC.